Following are 21 T cell receptor beta chains from one sample sequenced in a study of CD8+ T cells in alopecia areata. Isolated RNA was reverse transcribed into cDNA used as the sequencing template. This table comes from immunoSEQ multiplex PCR, and its TCRdb copy is limited to in-frame clones, with some not included. The sample contains some 170,000 clones, about 67% of which appear only once. This specimen was CD8+ T cells sorted from blood, taken at week 0. These receptors were taken from a human donor with alopecia areata.

This sequence joins TRBV10-2 and TRBJ1-2; TRBD1 matches 10 bases. Germline CDR1 and CDR2: WSHSY and SAAADI. The CDR3 is 14 residues long. With V trimmed by 3 bases and J by 8 bases, 6 bases remained unmatched. In nucleotides, the CDR3 is TGCGCCAGCAGTGACCGGGACAGGGGTTTCGGCTACACCTTC. Translated, it gives CASSDRDRGFGYTF.

This chain connects TRBV5-6 to TRBJ2-7; D may be TRBD2 (5 bases). Germline-derived CDR1 and CDR2 are SGHDT and YYEEEE. This CDR3 contains 13 residues. V was cut by 4 bases and J by 1 base, with 9 bases left in between. CDR3 sequence: CASSPGNSYEQYF. The CDR3 region has the DNA TGTGCCAGCAGCCCGGGGAATTCCTACGAGCAGTACTTC.

This clone appeared a few times. The gene calls are TRBV7-8 and TRBJ1-6, with 7 nucleotides matching TRBD1. Trimming at V came to 5 bases and at J to 5 bases, leaving 3 bases not matched to a gene. There are 14 residues in the CDR3. In germline, CDR1 is SGHVS, CDR2 FQNEAQ. The CDR3 coding sequence is TGTGCCAGCAGCCGAGGGACAGATAATTCACCCCTCCACTTT. This translates into CASSRGTDNSPLHF.

This clone was picked up a small number of times. The chain has TRBV28 and TRBJ1-5; the D is unclear. The CDR3 has 13 residues. Per the germline V gene, CDR1 is MDHEN and CDR2 is SYDVKM. The V end was cut by 10 bases, the J end by 0 bases, with 10 bases between. CDR3 in amino acids: CATAPLSNQPQHF. CDR3 bases: TGTGCCACCGCGCCGCTTAGCAATCAGCCCCAGCATTTT.

This clone has just a few counts. The CDR3 sequence is CASSDGQVRGDTEAFF. In DNA, the CDR3 is TGTGCCAGCAGCGATGGACAGGTCCGAGGGGACACTGAAGCTTTCTTT. The chain links TRBV7-9 to TRBJ1-1; 7 nucleotides line up with TRBD1. CDR3 length: 16 residues. V lost 5 bases to trimming and J lost 3 bases; unmatched junction nucleotides: 12. Germline V CDR1 and CDR2: SEHNR, FQNEAQ (reference sequence).

The chain links TRBV2 to TRBJ2-7; no firm D call. Germline CDR1 and CDR2: SNHLY and FYNNEI. Trimming took 8 bases from V and 4 from J, leaving 12 bases between them. This CDR3 comprises 12 residues. The CDR3 sequence: CASLEDAYEQYF. The DNA for the CDR3 is TGTGCCAGCCTAGAGGACGCGTACGAGCAGTACTTC.

This clone was observed a handful of times. This rearrangement joins TRBV15 to TRBJ2-3, with 9 bases matching TRBD1. V was pared by 3 bases and J by 3 bases, with 4 bases of the junction left unmatched. The CDR3 contains 15 residues. Looked up from germline, CDR1 is LNHNV and CDR2 is YYDKDF (reference sequence). CDR3: CATSRAGTGTDTQYF. Written as DNA, the CDR3 is TGTGCCACCAGCAGGGCCGGGACAGGGACAGATACGCAGTATTTT.

The genes are TRBV5-1 and TRBJ2-1; D perhaps matches TRBD2 (6 bases). Germline CDR1 reads SGHRS; CDR2 reads YFSETQ. The CDR3 has 15 residues. Trimming stripped 1 base from V and 4 bases from J, with 12 bases between. The CDR3 loop reads CASSLKAGPYNEQFF. The CDR3 coding sequence is TGCGCCAGCAGCTTGAAGGCGGGACCTTACAATGAGCAGTTCTTC.

The rearrangement uses TRBV7-9 and TRBJ2-7; D is unresolved. CDR1 and CDR2 (germline): SEHNR, FQNEAQ (reference sequence). V gave up 1 base and J gave up 3 bases, with 7 bases separating them. The CDR3 length is 13 residues. DNA for the CDR3: TGTGCCAGCAGCTTAGAGGCGTTCTACGAGCAGTACTTC. Its protein is CASSLEAFYEQYF. Full variable domain (missing parts from reference TRBV7-9 and TRBJ2-7): DTGVSQNPRHKITKRGQNVTFRCDPISEHNRLYWYRQTLGQGPEFLTYFQNEAQLEKSRLLSDRFSAERPKGSFSTLEIQRTEQGDSAMYLCASSLEAFYEQYFGPGTRLTVT.

As concerns this clone: The junction and the germline gene differ at one end; a read error may be behind it. This sequence joins TRBV7-7 and TRBJ2-1; 14 nucleotides align to TRBD2. The length of the CDR3 is 17 residues. Looked up from germline, CDR1 is SSHAT and CDR2 is FNYEAQ (reference sequence). The CDR3 DNA is TGTGCTAGCAGCCCGCGACTAGCGGGGGGGCTCGACAATGAGCAGTTCTTC. This gives the protein CASSPRLAGGLDNEQFF.

Only one count was recorded for this clone. This rearrangement joins TRBV10-3 to TRBJ1-2; D remains ambiguous. The CDR3 loop spans 12 amino acids. Between the trimmed V and J ends, which lost 8 bases and 8 bases, there was a span of 15 bases. Germline V gives CDR1 ENHRY, CDR2 SYGVKD. The CDR3 bases are TGTGCCATCGGCCCATCGGGGTTGGGCTACACCTTC. Its translation is CAIGPSGLGYTF.

The chain combines TRBV7-9 with TRBJ2-6; D remains unclear. V gave up 3 bases and J gave up 2 bases, with 8 bases separating them. This CDR3 spans 15 amino acids. CDR1 is SEHNR and CDR2 is FQNEAQ in the germline V gene (reference sequence). CDR3 in DNA: TGTGCCAGCAGCTTCGCAGAGGCTGGGGCCAACGTCCTGACTTTC. Amino acids: CASSFAEAGANVLTF. The entire variable domain, with the rest obtained from reference TRBV7-9 and TRBJ2-6, is as follows: DTGVSQNPRHKITKRGQNVTFRCDPISEHNRLYWYRQTLGQGPEFLTYFQNEAQLEKSRLLSDRFSAERPKGSFSTLEIQRTEQGDSAMYLCASSFAEAGANVLTFGAGSRLTVL.

The chain recombines TRBV2 with TRBJ2-1, with 7 positions matching TRBD1. Per the germline V gene, CDR1 is SNHLY and CDR2 is FYNNEI. This CDR3 region has 13 residues. The V segment lost 9 bases and the J segment 3 bases; nucleotides outside the gene matches: 5. The DNA of the CDR3 is TGTGCCAGGGGACAGCCCCTCTACAATGAGCAGTTCTTC. Protein sequence: CARGQPLYNEQFF.

This clone has more than one count but fewer than ten. J is TRBJ2-3 and V is TRBV5-1; 11 positions agree with TRBD2. V gave up 1 base and J gave up 5 bases; unmatched junction bases: 3. There are 15 residues in the CDR3. Germline V CDR1 and CDR2: SGHRS, YFSETQ. CDR3 sequence (DNA): TGCGCCAGCAGCTTGTGGCTAGCGGGGGGAGATACGCAGTATTTT. It codes for CASSLWLAGGDTQYF.

The chain has TRBV6-5 and TRBJ2-5; 7 bases fit TRBD1. The germline gives CDR1 MNHEY, CDR2 SVGAGI. The CDR3 has 12 residues. With V trimmed by 10 bases and J by 3 bases, 5 bases remained unmatched. The CDR3 sequence: CATAGTEETQYF. For the CDR3, the DNA is TGTGCCACCGCAGGGACAGAAGAGACCCAGTACTTC.

This clone was seen more than once but under ten times. The chain employs TRBV29-1 and TRBJ2-2, with 7 bases aligning to TRBD1. CDR1 is SQVTM and CDR2 is ANQGSEA in the germline V gene. The CDR3 loop spans 13 amino acids. J was trimmed by 6 bases and V by 5 bases; bases with no gene match: 6. The CDR3 region has the DNA TGCAGCGTTCCTGACAGGGAATCCGGGGAGCTGTTTTTT. Protein: CSVPDRESGELFF.

This clone was counted only a few times. The rearrangement uses TRBV29-1 and TRBJ2-1; maybe TRBD2 (5 bases). The V end lost 7 bases, the J end lost 8 bases, and 18 bases lay between the germline ends. The V gene's germline CDR1 is SQVTM and CDR2 ANQGSEA. This CDR3 spans 13 amino acids. CDR3 sequence reads: CSAEGQRVDEQFF. The DNA of the CDR3 is TGCAGCGCCGAGGGCCAGCGTGTGGATGAGCAGTTCTTC.

This clone was counted only a few times. The rearrangement links TRBV30 to TRBJ1-1, with 10 bases that match TRBD1. Germline CDR1 and CDR2: GTSNPN and SVGIG (reference sequence). The CDR3 spans 15 residues. The V and J ends lost 3 bases and 1 base, in that order; junction bases with no gene match: 5. CDR3 nucleotides: TGTGCCTGGAGGCGGGACAGGGGCCGGAACACTGAAGCTTTCTTT. It encodes CAWRRDRGRNTEAFF.

This clone showed up just a few times. The chain joins TRBV5-6 to TRBJ2-7, with D tentatively TRBD1 or TRBD2 (5 bases each). The CDR3 consists of 12 residues. The V and J ends lost 3 bases and 7 bases respectively, with 11 bases between them. In germline, CDR1 is SGHDT, CDR2 YYEEEE. The CDR3 DNA is TGTGCCAGCAGCTCGGGGCGGTCGGAGCAGTACTTC. Protein sequence: CASSSGRSEQYF.

This clone was seen more than once but under ten times. CDR3 bases: TGTGCCAGTAGTATTACAGGGGGCGGGAACACTGAAGCTTTCTTT. It yields the protein CASSITGGGNTEAFF. The chain links TRBV19 to TRBJ1-1; TRBD1 matches 9 bases. V dropped 3 bases and J dropped 1; count of bases not matched to a gene: 3. The germline V gene encodes CDR1 LNHDA and CDR2 SQIVND (reference sequence). The CDR3 runs 15 residues.

The chain joins TRBV2 to TRBJ1-5; unclear D gene. The ends were cut back, 1 base at V and 0 bases at J, with 7 bases in the middle. The CDR3 loop spans 15 amino acids. Germline V gives CDR1 SNHLY, CDR2 FYNNEI. The CDR3 sequence: CASSEDSYSNQPQHF. Here the CDR3 DNA reads TGTGCCAGCAGTGAAGATAGTTATAGCAATCAGCCCCAGCATTTT.